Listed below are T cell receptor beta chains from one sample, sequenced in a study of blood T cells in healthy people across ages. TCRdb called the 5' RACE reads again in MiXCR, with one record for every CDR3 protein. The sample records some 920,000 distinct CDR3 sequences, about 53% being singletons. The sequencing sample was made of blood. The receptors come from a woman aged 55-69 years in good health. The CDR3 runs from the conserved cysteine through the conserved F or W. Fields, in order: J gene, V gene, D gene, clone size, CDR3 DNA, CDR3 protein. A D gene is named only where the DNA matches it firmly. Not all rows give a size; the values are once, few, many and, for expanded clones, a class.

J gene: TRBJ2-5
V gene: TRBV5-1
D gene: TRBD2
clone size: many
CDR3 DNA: TGCGCCAGCAGCCTGGGGACTAGCAACCAAGAGACCCAGTACTTC
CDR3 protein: CASSLGTSNQETQYF

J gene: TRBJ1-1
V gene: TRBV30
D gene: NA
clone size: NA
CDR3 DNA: TGTGCCTGGAGTATGGGAGGTCAGACTGAAGCTTTCTTT
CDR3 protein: CAWSMGGQTEAFF

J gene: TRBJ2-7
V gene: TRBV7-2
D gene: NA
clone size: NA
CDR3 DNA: TGTGCCAGCAGCTTAGCGGTTAGCCAGGGGTACGAGCAGTACTTC
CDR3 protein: CASSLAVSQGYEQYF

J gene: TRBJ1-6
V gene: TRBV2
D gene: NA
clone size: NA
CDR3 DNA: TGTGCCAGCACCCGGACCGGAAATTCACCCCTCCACTTT
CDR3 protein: CASTRTGNSPLHF

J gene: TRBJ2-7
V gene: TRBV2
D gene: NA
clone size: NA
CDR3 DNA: TGTGCCAGCAGCGGCCAGATGTACGAGCAGTACTTC
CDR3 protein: CASSGQMYEQYF

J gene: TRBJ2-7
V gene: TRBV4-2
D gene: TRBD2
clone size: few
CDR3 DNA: TGTGCCAGCTCCCACCTGGGTGGCGGGAGCTCCTACGAGCAGTACTTC
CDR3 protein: CASSHLGGGSSYEQYF

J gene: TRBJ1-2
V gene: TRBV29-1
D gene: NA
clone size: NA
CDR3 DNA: TGCAGCGTTAGTCAGGGTCGGTATGGCTACACCTTC
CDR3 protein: CSVSQGRYGYTF

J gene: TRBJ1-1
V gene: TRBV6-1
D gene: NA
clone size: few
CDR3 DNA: TGTGCCAGCGATGAGTCAGCCCGGGTCACTGAAGCTTTCTTT
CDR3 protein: CASDESARVTEAFF

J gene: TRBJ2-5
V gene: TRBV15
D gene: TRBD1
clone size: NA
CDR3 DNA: TGTGCCACCAGCAGAAGGACAGGGATGGAGACCCAGTACTTC
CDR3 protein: CATSRRTGMETQYF

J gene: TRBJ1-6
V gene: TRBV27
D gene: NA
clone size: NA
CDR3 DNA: TGTGCCAGCAGGGGCAGGGGCTCTGATTCACCCCTCCACTTT
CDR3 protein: CASRGRGSDSPLHF

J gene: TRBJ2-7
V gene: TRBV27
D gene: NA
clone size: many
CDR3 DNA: TGTGCCAGCTACAACCTCCCAGGGAAGCAGTACTTC
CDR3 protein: CASYNLPGKQYF

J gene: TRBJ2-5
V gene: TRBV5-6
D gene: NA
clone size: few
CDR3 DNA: TGTGCCAGCAGCTGGCGAGAGGGCCTCCAAGAGACCCAGTACTTC
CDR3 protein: CASSWREGLQETQYF

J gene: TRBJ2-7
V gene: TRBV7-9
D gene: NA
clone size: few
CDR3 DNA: TGTGCCAGCAGCCTACAGGGTTTGGCCTACGAGCAGTACTTC
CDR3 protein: CASSLQGLAYEQYF

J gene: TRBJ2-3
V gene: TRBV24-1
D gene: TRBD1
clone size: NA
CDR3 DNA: TGTGCCACCAGTGATTGGGGCAGGGGGAGTGGAGATACGCAGTATTTT
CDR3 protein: CATSDWGRGSGDTQYF

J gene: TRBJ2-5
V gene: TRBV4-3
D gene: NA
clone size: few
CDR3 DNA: TGCGCCAGCAGCCAAGTCGCCCAAGAGACCCAGTACTTC
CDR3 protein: CASSQVAQETQYF

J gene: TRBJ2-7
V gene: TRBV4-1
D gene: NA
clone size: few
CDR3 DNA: TGCGCCAGCAGCCAAGTCGGAACTAGGTCGGTCGAGCAGTACTTC
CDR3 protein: CASSQVGTRSVEQYF

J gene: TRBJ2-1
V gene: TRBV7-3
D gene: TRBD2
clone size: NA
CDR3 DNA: TGTGCCAGCAGCCCAACACTAGCGGTGGGTTACAATGGGCAGTTCTTC
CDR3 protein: CASSPTLAVGYNGQFF

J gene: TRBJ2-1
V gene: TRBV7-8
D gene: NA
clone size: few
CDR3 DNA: TGTGCCAGCAGCTTAGCGCAAGGTGGTATATCCTACAATGAGCAGTTCTTC
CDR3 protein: CASSLAQGGISYNEQFF

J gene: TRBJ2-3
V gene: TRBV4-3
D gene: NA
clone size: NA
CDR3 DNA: TGCGCCAGCAGCCAAGCACTCCCTAGCTCCAGCGGACGGGGCAATACGCAGTATTTT
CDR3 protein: CASSQALPSSSGRGNTQYF

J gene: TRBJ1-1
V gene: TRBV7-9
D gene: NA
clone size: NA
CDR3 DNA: TGTGCCAGCAGCCATCTCCGGGACGCAACGTTCCAGAACACTGAAGCTTTCTTT
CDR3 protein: CASSHLRDATFQNTEAFF

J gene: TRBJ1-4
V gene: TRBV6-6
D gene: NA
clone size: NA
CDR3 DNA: TGTGCCAGCAGTTCCGGAGGAAATAATGAAAAACTGTTTTTT
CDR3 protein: CASSSGGNNEKLFF

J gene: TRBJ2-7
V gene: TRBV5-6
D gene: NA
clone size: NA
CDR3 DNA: TGTGCCAGCAGCTTGCGGGAATCGGGGGAGCAGTACTTC
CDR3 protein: CASSLRESGEQYF

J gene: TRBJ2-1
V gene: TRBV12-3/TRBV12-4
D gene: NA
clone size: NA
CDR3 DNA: TGTGCCAGCAGTTTTGAAAGCGGGAATGAGCAGTTCTTC
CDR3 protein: CASSFESGNEQFF

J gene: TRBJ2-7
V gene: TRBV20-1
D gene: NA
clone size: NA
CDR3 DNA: TGCAGTGCCTCCGGACACCCCTACGAGCAGTACTTC
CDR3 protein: CSASGHPYEQYF

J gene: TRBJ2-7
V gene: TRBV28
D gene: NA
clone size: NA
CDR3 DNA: TGTGCCAGCAGGGTGGATCCCTACGAGCAGTACTTC
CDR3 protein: CASRVDPYEQYF

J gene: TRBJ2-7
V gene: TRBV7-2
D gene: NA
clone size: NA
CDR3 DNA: TGTGCCAGCAGCTTAGGATCCCCCGTCTCCTACAATGAGCAGTACTTC
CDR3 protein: CASSLGSPVSYNEQYF

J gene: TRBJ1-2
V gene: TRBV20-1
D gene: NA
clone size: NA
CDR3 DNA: TGCAGTGCTAGCCCCGGGACGGTCTATGGCTACACCTTC
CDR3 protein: CSASPGTVYGYTF

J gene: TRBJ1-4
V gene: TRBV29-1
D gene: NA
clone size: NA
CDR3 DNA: TGCAGCGTTCGAGTGGGTGGGGAAAAACTGTTTTTT
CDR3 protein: CSVRVGGEKLFF

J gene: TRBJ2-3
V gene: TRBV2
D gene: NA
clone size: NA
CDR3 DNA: TGTGCCAGCAGTGGTGGGCGTGCGGGGATATCCCCAGATACGCAGTATTTT
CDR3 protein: CASSGGRAGISPDTQYF

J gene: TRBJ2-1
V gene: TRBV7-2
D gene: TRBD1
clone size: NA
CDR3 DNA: TGTGCCAGCAGCTCGGACAGGGGATTTAGCGATGAGCAGTTCTTC
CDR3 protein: CASSSDRGFSDEQFF

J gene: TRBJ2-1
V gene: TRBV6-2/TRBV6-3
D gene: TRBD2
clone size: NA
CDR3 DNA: TGTGCCAGCAGTTACTTGGGACTAGCGGGAGTTTGTGAGCAGTTCTTC
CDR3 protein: CASSYLGLAGVCEQFF